This T cell receptor (beta chain) originates from a study of OX40 agonist ivuxolimab in advanced cancers. Clones were sequenced by immunoSEQ multiplex PCR, and TCRdb holds only the in-frame ones, with some missing. The sample lists approximately 100,000 clones; around 85% were seen once. V shed 0 bases and J shed 3 bases, with 18 bases lying between them. Germline loops: CDR1 SGHRS, CDR2 YFSETQ. The CDR3 is 17 residues long. Sequenced material: CD4+ or CD8+ T cells sorted from blood, taken in a trial of the OX40 agonist ivuxolimab. This clonotype was obtained from an adult with an advanced solid tumor such as melanoma, head and neck, liver or kidney cancer. The gene calls are TRBV5-1 and TRBJ1-1; TRBD1 is a possible D gene (6 bases). This chain's CDR3 is CASSLGPTGTFDTEAFF. The CDR3 DNA reads as TGCGCCAGCAGCTTGGGACCAACCGGGACATTTGACACTGAAGCTTTCTTT.